Shown below are 27 T cell receptor beta chains from a single sample sequenced in a study of blood T cell repertoires in COVID-19 (dated by TCRdb to 2019 to 2021). Library creation used the immunoSEQ multiplex PCR assay. TCRdb retrieved this table from immuneACCESS and kept in-frame rearrangements only. Not all clones are present; in checked studies, unresolved V genes account for under half, and no reason is known for the remainder. The sample data list some 70,000 clones, and around 91% of these were observed just once. The ten most abundant clones make up approximately 0.57% of the sample. Sequencing used peripheral blood. These TCRs come from a man aged 50 to 59 with COVID-19, enrolled during active disease.

The chain uses TRBV7-9 and TRBJ2-6, with TRBD1 identical over 7 bases. V trimming: 5 bases; J trimming: 3 bases; junction bases outside the gene matches: 16. The CDR3 is made up of 19 amino acids. Germline V gene sequence: CDR1 SEHNR, CDR2 FQNEAQ (reference sequence). Here the CDR3 DNA reads TGTGCCAGCAGCCCTTATACCGGACAGGTTAAGTTTGGGGCCAACGTCCTGACTTTC. Translating it yields CASSPYTGQVKFGANVLTF.

V gene TRBV27 combines with J gene TRBJ1-6, with 8 bases aligning to TRBD1. The germline V gene has CDR1 MNHEY and CDR2 SMNVEV (reference sequence). Losses at the gene ends were 7 bases for V and 7 bases for J; bases not matched to a gene: 6. This CDR3 spans 14 amino acids. The CDR3 here is CASNPTGANSPLHF. As DNA, the CDR3 is TGTGCCAGCAATCCGACAGGGGCCAATTCACCCCTCCACTTT.

V and J are TRBV14 and TRBJ2-6, with a tentative D call TRBD2 (5 bases). The germline gives CDR1 SGHDN, CDR2 FVKESK. V was cut by 1 base and J by 2 bases, with 9 bases left in between. The length of the CDR3 is 16 residues. The CDR3 protein is CASSQAGLTGANVLTF. DNA of the CDR3: TGTGCCAGCAGCCAAGCCGGACTTACTGGGGCCAACGTCCTGACTTTC.

The chain has TRBV2 and TRBJ2-2; possible D gene TRBD1, 6 bases. CDR3 length: 14 amino acids. Trimming shortened V by 7 bases and J by 2 bases, and 11 bases separated the two germline ends. CDR1 and CDR2 from the germline V gene are SNHLY and FYNNEI. The CDR3 coding sequence is TGTGCCAGCATGAACAGGGCCAACACCGGGGAGCTGTTTTTT. It yields the protein CASMNRANTGELFF.

The V call is TRBV4-1, the J call TRBJ1-1; 9 bases match TRBD1. The CDR3 runs 14 residues. The germline gives CDR1 MGHRA, CDR2 YSYEKL. J lost 4 bases, V lost 4 bases, and 4 bases had no gene match. The CDR3 DNA reads TGCGCCAGCAGCCTGGAACAGGGGGCCACTGAAGCTTTCTTT. Its protein is CASSLEQGATEAFF.

Here the CDR3 reads CASSTGTSGLVQYF. The CDR3, as DNA: TGTGCCAGCAGTACCGGGACTAGCGGTTTAGTTCAGTACTTC. V and J are TRBV2 and TRBJ2-4, with 11 bases identical to TRBD2. This CDR3 contains 14 residues. The J segment lost 11 bases and the V segment lost 5 bases, leaving 8 bases of the junction unmatched. CDR1 SNHLY and CDR2 FYNNEI come from the germline V gene.

The rearrangement joins TRBV9 to TRBJ2-2, with TRBD1 identical over 7 bases. The CDR3 extends over 15 amino acids. Germline values: CDR1 SGDLS, CDR2 YYNGEE. V lost 0 bases to trimming and J lost 6 bases; unmatched junction nucleotides: 5. CDR3 nucleotides: TGTGCCAGCAGCGTAGCCAGGGGGTCCCCCGGGGAGCTGTTTTTT. This gives the protein CASSVARGSPGELFF.

The rearrangement joins TRBV5-4 to TRBJ2-1; D is uncertain. The V end lost 5 bases, the J end lost 8 bases, and 11 bases lay between the germline ends. The CDR3 is 12 residues long. Germline loops: CDR1 SGHNT, CDR2 YYREEE (reference sequence). CDR3 protein: CASSNPSHEQFF. The CDR3 nucleotides are TGTGCCAGCAGTAATCCTAGTCATGAGCAGTTCTTC.

V and J are TRBV27 and TRBJ1-3; D is perhaps TRBD1 (6 bases). The CDR3 extends over 18 amino acids. Trimming pared 2 bases from V and 0 bases from J, leaving 17 bases between. Germline CDR1 is MNHEY and CDR2 is SMNVEV (reference sequence). This CDR3 is CASSLRGGGRYSGNTIYF. Here the CDR3 DNA reads TGTGCCAGCAGTTTAAGGGGCGGGGGGCGATACTCTGGAAACACCATATATTTT.

The V gene is TRBV9, the J gene TRBJ2-3; 7 nucleotides line up with TRBD2. J lost 2 bases, V lost 0 bases, and 6 bases had no gene match. The CDR3 contains 16 residues. Germline values: CDR1 SGDLS, CDR2 YYNGEE. CDR3 residues: CASSVGSSGYTDTQYF. The CDR3, as DNA: TGTGCCAGCAGCGTAGGATCTAGCGGCTACACAGATACGCAGTATTTT.

The chain uses TRBV30 and TRBJ1-4; the match to TRBD1 covers 7 bases. Germline loops: CDR1 GTSNPN, CDR2 SVGIG (reference sequence). V dropped 2 bases and J dropped 1; count of bases not matched to a gene: 7. This CDR3 is built from 16 residues. The CDR3 nucleotides are TGTGCCTGGAGTCATCAGGGACAGAGAACTAATGAAAAACTGTTTTTT. This encodes CAWSHQGQRTNEKLFF.

V usage is TRBV18 and J usage is TRBJ1-2, with unresolved D. V lost 3 bases, J lost 1 base, and 3 bases lay in between. CDR3 length: 12 residues. Germline V gives CDR1 KGHSH, CDR2 LQKENI. The chain's CDR3 is CASSPRNYGYTF. CDR3 nucleotide sequence: TGTGCCAGCTCACCCCGTAACTATGGCTACACCTTC.

Remarks on this clone: A junction end diverges from the germline sequence, so it may reflect a read error. CDR3 sequence (DNA): TGCGCCAGCAGCTTGGACGGGGGTGTATGGTGCTTC. Translating it yields CASSLDGGVWCF. The chain links TRBV5-1 to TRBJ2-7; possibly TRBD2 for D (6 bases). Germline CDR1 is SGHRS and CDR2 is YFSETQ. The CDR3 covers 12 residues.

This chain links TRBV19 with TRBJ1-1; 7 bases are shared with TRBD1. The J segment lost 2 bases and the V segment lost 5 bases, leaving 2 bases of the junction unmatched. The CDR3 contains 13 residues. The germline CDR1 and CDR2 sequences are LNHDA and SQIVND (reference sequence). The CDR3 DNA follows: TGTGCCAGTAGTCGGGACAGAAACACTGAAGCTTTCTTT. Encoded protein: CASSRDRNTEAFF.

The chain joins TRBV21-1 to TRBJ1-2. TRBV21-1 constitutes a pseudogene. The CDR3 runs to 16 residues. CDR3 protein: CASSPKGTAFFYGYTF. The CDR3 DNA sequence: TGTGCCAGCAGCCCTAAAGGGACTGCCTTTTTTTATGGCTACACCTTC.

On this clone: The junction does not match germline at one end; this may be a read error. The chain employs TRBV7-7 and TRBJ2-5, with a tentative D call TRBD1 (6 bases). Germline assignment: CDR1 SSHAT and CDR2 FNYEAQ (reference sequence). The CDR3 runs to 15 residues. The CDR3 DNA follows: TGTGCTAGCAGCTTATCAGGGGCTGAGGGTGAGACCCAGTACTTC. Protein product: CASSLSGAEGETQYF.

The rearrangement uses TRBV5-5 and TRBJ1-3; no reliable D call. Germline V gives CDR1 SGHKS, CDR2 YYEKEE (reference sequence). The V end lost 4 bases, the J end lost 1 base, and 12 bases lay between the germline ends. The CDR3 is 15 amino acids. The CDR3 loop is CASSPVHWSGNTIYF. CDR3 nucleotides: TGTGCCAGCAGCCCGGTCCACTGGTCTGGAAACACCATATATTTT.

The chain combines TRBV5-1 with TRBJ2-7, with 10 bases lining up with TRBD1. Germline V lookup: CDR1 SGHRS, CDR2 YFSETQ. V trimming: 2 bases; J trimming: 5 bases; junction bases outside the gene matches: 13. The CDR3 has 17 amino acids. The CDR3 protein is CASSFGPGTGEVDEQYF. The CDR3 nucleotides read TGCGCCAGCAGCTTTGGCCCTGGGACAGGGGAGGTGGACGAGCAGTACTTC. Combining the CDR3 with reference TRBV5-1 and TRBJ2-7 gives the whole variable domain KAGVTQTPRYLIKTRGQQVTLSCSPISGHRSVSWYQQTPGQGLQFLFEYFSETQRNKGNFPGRFSGRQFSNSRSEMNVSTLELGDSALYLCASSFGPGTGEVDEQYFGPGTRLTVT.

The chain couples TRBV27 to TRBJ1-2, with D tentatively TRBD1 (5 bases). V was trimmed by 2 bases and J by 5 bases, leaving 12 bases between them. Germline V gives CDR1 MNHEY, CDR2 SMNVEV (reference sequence). The CDR3 totals 14 residues. CDR3 coding DNA: TGTGCCAGCAGTTTAGGGGGGTACCCTTATGGCTACACCTTC. This sequence encodes CASSLGGYPYGYTF.

This clone was observed once. The chain combines TRBV18 with TRBJ1-1, with 7 bases lining up with TRBD1. CDR1 is KGHSH, CDR2 LQKENI, per germline. The length of the CDR3 is 14 residues. Unmatched junction bases numbered 8, after V lost 6 bases and J lost 4 bases. The CDR3 DNA reads as TGTGCCAGCTCTCAGGGGGGATCGGGCACTGAAGCTTTCTTT. This encodes CASSQGGSGTEAFF.

The J gene is TRBJ1-2, the V gene TRBV5-6, with 7 bases fitting TRBD1. Germline V gene lookup returns CDR1 SGHDT and CDR2 YYEEEE. The CDR3 sequence is 15 residues long. Losses at the gene ends were 0 bases for V and 5 bases for J; bases not matched to a gene: 7. CDR3: CASSLVTGVGYGYTF. CDR3 nucleotides: TGTGCCAGCAGCTTGGTCACAGGGGTCGGGTATGGCTACACCTTC.

The J gene is TRBJ1-1, the V gene TRBV9; the D is unclear. Germline CDR1 and CDR2: SGDLS and YYNGEE. Deletions cut 1 base from V and 7 bases from J, with 8 bases between. CDR3 length: 12 amino acids. The CDR3 here is CASSVSGGEAFF. CDR3 nucleotides: TGTGCCAGCAGCGTATCTGGCGGTGAAGCTTTCTTT.

The genes are TRBV19 and TRBJ1-1; tentative D call: TRBD1 (6 bases). Germline V gene lookup returns CDR1 LNHDA and CDR2 SQIVND (reference sequence). Trimming took off 3 bases at V and 1 base at J, with 15 bases between the two ends. This CDR3 region has 16 residues. The CDR3 DNA reads as TGTGCCAGTAGTATTCTTACAGGGAGAGGGAACACTGAAGCTTTCTTT. Its translation: CASSILTGRGNTEAFF. Full variable domain (missing parts from reference TRBV19 and TRBJ1-1): DGGITQSPKYLFRKEGQNVTLSCEQNLNHDAMYWYRQDPGQGLRLIYYSQIVNDFQKGDIAEGYSVSREKKESFPLTVTSAQKNPTAFYLCASSILTGRGNTEAFFGQGTRLTVV.

The V gene is TRBV15, the J gene TRBJ1-6; D is ambiguous. CDR1 and CDR2 from the germline V gene are LNHNV and YYDKDF (reference sequence). With 1 base removed from V and 6 bases from J, the gap between germline ends came to 13 bases. The CDR3 contains 16 residues. CDR3 sequence (DNA): TGTGCCACCAGCAGAGCATCCCCTATGAGTAATTCACCCCTCCACTTT. As protein: CATSRASPMSNSPLHF.

The rearrangement links TRBV24-1 to TRBJ2-2, with D uncertain. The ends were cut back, 6 bases at V and 4 bases at J, with 14 bases in the middle. Germline V CDR1 and CDR2: KGHDR, SFDVKD. The CDR3 has 15 residues. This chain's CDR3 is CATSPSRVGTGELFF. The CDR3 region has the DNA TGTGCCACCAGTCCGTCTAGAGTAGGCACCGGGGAGCTGTTTTTT.

V gene TRBV5-4 combines with J gene TRBJ2-2, with D uncertain. The CDR3 spans 16 residues. Germline CDR1 reads SGHNT; CDR2 reads YYREEE (reference sequence). V lost 1 base, J lost 1 base, and 11 bases lay in between. CDR3 sequence reads: CASSLSPTVNTGELFF. In nucleotides, the CDR3 is TGTGCCAGCAGCTTGTCCCCCACAGTGAACACCGGGGAGCTGTTTTTT.

The V call is TRBV19, the J call TRBJ2-5, with 9 bases lining up with TRBD2. Trimming at V came to 4 bases and at J to 5 bases, leaving 5 bases not matched to a gene. Germline V gives CDR1 LNHDA, CDR2 SQIVND (reference sequence). The CDR3 runs to 14 residues. CDR3 in DNA: TGTGCCAGTAGTAACGCGGGAGGGCCGGAGACCCAGTACTTC. It translates to CASSNAGGPETQYF.